This TCR beta chain was captured in a study of T cells in Graves' hyperthyroidism and ophthalmopathy. Points from the study as a whole: Blood also carried most thyroid clonotypes expanded above 0.001.

Germline-derived CDR1 and CDR2 are SGHAT and FQNNGV. The CDR3 is made up of 15 amino acids. V shed 5 bases and J 4 bases; nucleotides not matched to a gene: 10. Amplified regions were TCR beta CDR3 sequences from RNA transcripts. During a first-round RT-PCR of the TCR CDR3, the HTBI primer set was used. MiXCR, run by TCRdb on the multiplex PCR reads, gives a single entry per CDR3 protein. The sample contains approximately 400,000 distinct CDR3 sequences, more than 20% of which appear only once. This clonotype was found a few times. The antigen is not known. The rearrangement links TRBV11-2 to TRBJ1-2, with TRBD1 identical over 7 bases. The source material was blood. The sequence was obtained from a man over 45 with Graves' hyperthyroidism. The CDR3 nucleotides are TGTGCCAGCAGCCCTACGATTACAGGGGTCTATGGCTACACCTTC. Translation gives CASSPTITGVYGYTF.